The rows below give T cell receptor beta chains drawn from one sample of a study of T cells in Graves' hyperthyroidism and ophthalmopathy. A single record per CDR3 protein comes from TCRdb applying MiXCR to the multiplex PCR reads. Found here are hundreds of thousands of distinct CDR3 sequences, approximately 15% of them singletons; the top ten hold around 3.5%. Sample: blood. Receptors originate from a middle-aged woman with Graves' ophthalmopathy. The CDR3 runs from the conserved cysteine through the conserved F or W. A D gene is named only where the DNA matches it firmly. The size field is filled for only some rows; it gives once, few, many or a size class.

abundance	j_gene	len	d_gene	v_gene	CDR3nt	CDR3aa
NA	TRBJ2-2	16	NA	TRBV6-1	TGTGCCAGCAGGGTGGACCCCGTAACCGGCACCGGGGAGCTGTTTTTT	CASRVDPVTGTGELFF
few	TRBJ2-6	18	TRBD1	TRBV7-9	TGTGCCAGCAGCTTAGGGGACAGGGGGCACTCTGGGGCCAACGTCCTGACTTTC	CASSLGDRGHSGANVLTF
NA	TRBJ1-1	14	NA	TRBV27	TGTGCCAGCAGTTACCAGGGTTTCGGAACTGAAGCTTTCTTT	CASSYQGFGTEAFF
NA	TRBJ2-7	15	TRBD2	TRBV30	TGTGCCTGGAGGAGTTGGGCTAGCGGGAGATTCGAGCAGTACTTC	CAWRSWASGRFEQYF
few	TRBJ1-1	13	NA	TRBV20-1	TGCAGTGCTCCGAGCGGGGACGGCACTGAAGCTTTCTTT	CSAPSGDGTEAFF
NA	TRBJ2-7	16	TRBD2	TRBV5-5	TGTGCCAGCAGCCACAGCCCGCTAGCGGGAGTCTACGAGCAGTACTTC	CASSHSPLAGVYEQYF
NA	TRBJ2-7	15	TRBD2	TRBV20-1	TGCAGTGCCCGAGCAACTAGCGGGAGGTCCTACGAGCAGTACTTC	CSARATSGRSYEQYF
few	TRBJ2-1	14	TRBD2	TRBV20-1	TGCAGTGCTACTACTAGCGGGGCCTACAATGAGCAGTTCTTC	CSATTSGAYNEQFF
few	TRBJ2-1	16	TRBD2	TRBV2	TGTGCCAGCAGTGGGGGGGGGGAGGGCCGGGACAATGAGCAGTTCTTC	CASSGGGEGRDNEQFF
NA	TRBJ1-1	12	NA	TRBV10-3	TGTGCCATCAGTGGAGATAACACTGAAGCTTTCTTT	CAISGDNTEAFF
NA	TRBJ1-4	15	TRBD1	TRBV12-3/TRBV12-4	TGTGCCAGCAGTTTACCGGGACAGACGGGGGAAAAACTGTTTTTT	CASSLPGQTGEKLFF
many	TRBJ2-5	13	TRBD2	TRBV20-1	TGCAGTGCTAGAGATCTTTCGCTAGCGGGAGTGTACTTC	CSARDLSLAGVYF
NA	TRBJ1-4	14	NA	TRBV12-3/TRBV12-4	TGTGCCAGCAGTTTGAGGGGGGGCGATGAAAAACTGTTTTTT	CASSLRGGDEKLFF
many	TRBJ2-7	13	TRBD2	TRBV27	TGTGCCAGCAGCTTGCGGGAGGCCCACGAGCAGTACTTC	CASSLREAHEQYF
many	TRBJ1-1	15	NA	TRBV6-1	TGTGCCAGCAGAGACGGCCTCGGGCGGAACACTGAAGCTTTCTTT	CASRDGLGRNTEAFF
many	TRBJ1-1	14	NA	TRBV2	TGTGCCAGCACCCTCCTGACGGAGAACACTGAAGCTTTCTTT	CASTLLTENTEAFF
many	TRBJ1-2	13	NA	TRBV7-3	TGTGCCAGCAGCTTGTTGGGCGGTGTCGGCTACACCTTC	CASSLLGGVGYTF
NA	TRBJ2-7	15	TRBD2	TRBV20-1	TGCAGTGCCCTCACGACTAGCGGGGGGGCGGAAGAGCAGTACTTC	CSALTTSGGAEEQYF
many	TRBJ2-3	14	TRBD1	TRBV2	TGTGCCAGCAGTATGGACAGGAGCACAGATACGCAGTATTTT	CASSMDRSTDTQYF
NA	TRBJ2-1	15	NA	TRBV28	TGTGCCAGCAGTTTCGGGGCAGGCTGGGGCAATGAGCAGTTCTTC	CASSFGAGWGNEQFF
many	TRBJ2-7	15	TRBD1	TRBV18	TGTGCCAGCTCACCTAGACAGGGTCAGATCTACGAGCAGTACTTC	CASSPRQGQIYEQYF
NA	TRBJ2-3	12	NA	TRBV29-1	TGCAGCGCTCAGCCTAGCACAGATACGCAGTATTTT	CSAQPSTDTQYF
many	TRBJ2-7	15	TRBD1	TRBV28	TGTGCCAGCAGTCCCTGGGACAGCCGCTCCTACGAGCAGTACTTC	CASSPWDSRSYEQYF
many	TRBJ1-1	14	NA	TRBV20-1	TGCAGTGCTAGCCCCAGGGGAGGCAACACTGAAGCTTTCTTT	CSASPRGGNTEAFF